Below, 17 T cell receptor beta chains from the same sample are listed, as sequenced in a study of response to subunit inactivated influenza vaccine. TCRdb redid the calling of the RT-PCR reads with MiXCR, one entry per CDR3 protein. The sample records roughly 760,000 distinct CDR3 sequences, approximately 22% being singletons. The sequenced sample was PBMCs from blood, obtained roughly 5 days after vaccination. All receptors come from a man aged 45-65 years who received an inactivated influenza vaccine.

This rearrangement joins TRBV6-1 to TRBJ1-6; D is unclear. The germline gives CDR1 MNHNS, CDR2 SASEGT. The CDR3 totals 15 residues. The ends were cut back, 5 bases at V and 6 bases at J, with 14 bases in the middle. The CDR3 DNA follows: TGTGCCAGCAGTCGTACGCGGGATCCTAATTCACCCCTCCACTTT. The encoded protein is CASSRTRDPNSPLHF.

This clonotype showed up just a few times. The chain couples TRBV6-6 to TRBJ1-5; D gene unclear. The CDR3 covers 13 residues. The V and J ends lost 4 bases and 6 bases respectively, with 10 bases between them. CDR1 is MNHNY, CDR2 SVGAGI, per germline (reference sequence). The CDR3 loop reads CASSWGSGQPQHF. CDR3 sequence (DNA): TGTGCCAGCAGTTGGGGAAGCGGTCAGCCCCAGCATTTT.

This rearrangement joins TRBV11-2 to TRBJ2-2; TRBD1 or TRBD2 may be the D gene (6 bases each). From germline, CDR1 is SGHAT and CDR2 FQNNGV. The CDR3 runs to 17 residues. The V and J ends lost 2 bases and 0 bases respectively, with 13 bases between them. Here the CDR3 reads CASSLTAGTTNTGELFF. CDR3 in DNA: TGTGCCAGCAGCTTAACTGCGGGGACAACGAACACCGGGGAGCTGTTTTTT.

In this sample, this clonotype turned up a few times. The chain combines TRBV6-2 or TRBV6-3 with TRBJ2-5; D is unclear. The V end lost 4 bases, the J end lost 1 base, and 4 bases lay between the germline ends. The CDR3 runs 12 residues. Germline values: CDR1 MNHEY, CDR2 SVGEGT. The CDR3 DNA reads TGTGCCAGCAGTTGGACCCAAGAGACCCAGTACTTC. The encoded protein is CASSWTQETQYF.

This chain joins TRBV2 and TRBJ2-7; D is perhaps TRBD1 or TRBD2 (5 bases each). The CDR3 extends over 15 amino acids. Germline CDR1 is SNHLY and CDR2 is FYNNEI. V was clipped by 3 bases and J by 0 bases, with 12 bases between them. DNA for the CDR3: TGTGCCAGCAGTGAGTCCGGGGCCGGCTCCTACGAGCAGTACTTC. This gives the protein CASSESGAGSYEQYF.

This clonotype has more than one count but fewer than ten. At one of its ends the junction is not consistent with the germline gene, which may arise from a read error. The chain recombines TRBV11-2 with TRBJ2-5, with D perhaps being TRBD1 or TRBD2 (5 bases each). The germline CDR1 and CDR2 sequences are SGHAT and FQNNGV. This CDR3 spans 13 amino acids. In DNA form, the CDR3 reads TGTGCCAGCCATAAATCGGGGCAAGGGACCCAGTACTTC. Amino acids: CASHKSGQGTQYF.

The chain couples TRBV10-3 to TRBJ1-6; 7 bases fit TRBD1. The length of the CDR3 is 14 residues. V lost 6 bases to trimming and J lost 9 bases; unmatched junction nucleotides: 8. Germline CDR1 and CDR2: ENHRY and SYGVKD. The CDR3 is CAIRSGGESSPLHF. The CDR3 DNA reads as TGTGCCATCAGATCAGGGGGAGAAAGTTCACCCCTCCACTTT.

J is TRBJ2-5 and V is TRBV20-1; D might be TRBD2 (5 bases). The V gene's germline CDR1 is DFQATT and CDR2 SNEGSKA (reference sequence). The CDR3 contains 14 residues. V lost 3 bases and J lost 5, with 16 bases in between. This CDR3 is CSASKDSSRETQYF. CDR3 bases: TGCAGTGCTAGTAAGGACTCCTCTCGGGAGACCCAGTACTTC.

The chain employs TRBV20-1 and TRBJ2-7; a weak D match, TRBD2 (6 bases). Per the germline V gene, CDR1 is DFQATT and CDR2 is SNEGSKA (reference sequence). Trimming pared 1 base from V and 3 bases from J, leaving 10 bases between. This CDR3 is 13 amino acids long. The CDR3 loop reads CSARASADYEQYF. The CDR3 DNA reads TGCAGTGCTAGAGCTAGCGCAGACTACGAGCAGTACTTC.

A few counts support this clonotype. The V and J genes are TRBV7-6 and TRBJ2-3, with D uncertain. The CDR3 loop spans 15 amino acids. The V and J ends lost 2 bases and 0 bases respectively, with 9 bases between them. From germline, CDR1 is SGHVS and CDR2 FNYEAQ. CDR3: CASSLKDSSTDTQYF. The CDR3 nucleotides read TGTGCCAGCAGCTTAAAAGACTCTAGCACAGATACGCAGTATTTT.

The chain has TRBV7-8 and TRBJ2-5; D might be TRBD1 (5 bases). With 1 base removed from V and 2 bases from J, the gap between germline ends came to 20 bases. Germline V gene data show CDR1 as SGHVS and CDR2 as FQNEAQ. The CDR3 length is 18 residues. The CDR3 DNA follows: TGTGCCAGCAGCTTAGGGTTCGGCCAGGGAAGCCGACAAGAGACCCAGTACTTC. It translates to CASSLGFGQGSRQETQYF.

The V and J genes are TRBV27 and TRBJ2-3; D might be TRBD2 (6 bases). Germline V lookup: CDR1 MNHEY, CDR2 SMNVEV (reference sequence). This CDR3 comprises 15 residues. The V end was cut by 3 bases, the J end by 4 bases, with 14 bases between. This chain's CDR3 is CASSFGGENADTQYF. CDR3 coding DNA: TGTGCCAGCAGTTTTGGCGGGGAAAACGCAGATACGCAGTATTTT.

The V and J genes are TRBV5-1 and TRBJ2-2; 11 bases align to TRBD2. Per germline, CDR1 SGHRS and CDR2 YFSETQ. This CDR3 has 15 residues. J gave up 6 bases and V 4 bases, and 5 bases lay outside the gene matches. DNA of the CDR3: TGCGCCAGCAGCGCCGGGACTAGCGGACCCGGGGAGCTGTTTTTT. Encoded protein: CASSAGTSGPGELFF.

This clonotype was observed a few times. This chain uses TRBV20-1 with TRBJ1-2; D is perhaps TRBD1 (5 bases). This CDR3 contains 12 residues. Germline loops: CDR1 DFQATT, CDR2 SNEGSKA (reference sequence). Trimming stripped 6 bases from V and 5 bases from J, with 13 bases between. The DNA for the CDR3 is TGCAGTGCAGGGACTGAATTTTATGGCTACACCTTC. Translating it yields CSAGTEFYGYTF.

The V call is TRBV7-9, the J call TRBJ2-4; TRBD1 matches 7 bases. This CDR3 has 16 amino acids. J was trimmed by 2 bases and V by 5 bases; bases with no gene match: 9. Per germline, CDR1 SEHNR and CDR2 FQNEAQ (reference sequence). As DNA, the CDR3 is TGTGCCAGCAGCCAAGGGGGCAAGTGGACCAAAAACATTCAGTACTTC. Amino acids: CASSQGGKWTKNIQYF.

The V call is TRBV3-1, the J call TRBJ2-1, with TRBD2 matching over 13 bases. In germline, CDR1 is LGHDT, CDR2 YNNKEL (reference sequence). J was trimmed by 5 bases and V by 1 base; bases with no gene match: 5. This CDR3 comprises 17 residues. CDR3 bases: TGTGCCAGCAGCCAAGCGGGACTAGCGGGACCGGACAATGAGCAGTTCTTC. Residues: CASSQAGLAGPDNEQFF.

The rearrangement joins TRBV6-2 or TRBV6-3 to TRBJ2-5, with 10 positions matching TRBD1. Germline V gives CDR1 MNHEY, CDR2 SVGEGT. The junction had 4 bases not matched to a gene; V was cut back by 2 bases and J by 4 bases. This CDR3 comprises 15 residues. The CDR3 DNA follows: TGTGCCAGCAGTTACGGACAGGGGGTGATAGAGACCCAGTACTTC. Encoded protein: CASSYGQGVIETQYF.